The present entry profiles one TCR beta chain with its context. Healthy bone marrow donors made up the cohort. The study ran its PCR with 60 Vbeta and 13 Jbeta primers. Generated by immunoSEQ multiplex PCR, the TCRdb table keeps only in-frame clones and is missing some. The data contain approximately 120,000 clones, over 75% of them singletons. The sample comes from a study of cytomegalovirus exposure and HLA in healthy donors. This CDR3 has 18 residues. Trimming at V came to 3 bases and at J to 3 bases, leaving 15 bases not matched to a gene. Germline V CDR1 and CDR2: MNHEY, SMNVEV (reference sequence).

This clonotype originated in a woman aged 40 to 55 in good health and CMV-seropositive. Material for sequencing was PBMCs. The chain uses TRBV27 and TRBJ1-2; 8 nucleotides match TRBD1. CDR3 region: CASSFQGGGRGPYYGYTF. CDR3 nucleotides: TGTGCCAGCAGTTTCCAAGGGGGGGGCAGGGGGCCTTACTATGGCTACACCTTC.